This section outlines one TCR beta chain sequence together with its context. The antigen is unknown. V was pared by 2 bases and J by 0 bases, with 17 bases between. Per the germline V gene, CDR1 is SGHVS and CDR2 is FNYEAQ. The CDR3 has 18 amino acids. This entry belongs to a study of cytomegalovirus exposure and HLA in healthy donors. Points from the study as a whole: The study labeled 164 TCR beta chains cytomegalovirus-associated. Reportedly, diagnosis of cytomegalovirus status by the classifier showed high specificity and sensitivity. In vitro testing confirmed a few CMV-associated chains as specific for CMV antigens.

It was the approximately 130-subject validation cohort, separate from the approximately 690-subject first cohort, to which the donors belonged. Here immunoSEQ multiplex PCR was the method, and the copy in TCRdb shows in-frame clones only, minus some. Among over 200,000 clones listed, over 75% were seen once. Sequencing input: PBMCs. The TCR comes from a woman younger than 30 in good health and CMV-seropositive. The rearrangement joins TRBV7-6 to TRBJ2-1; no clear D. The CDR3, as DNA: TGTGCCAGCAGCTTATACCCTCCTGAGGCTGCCTCCTACAATGAGCAGTTCTTC. Its protein is CASSLYPPEAASYNEQFF.